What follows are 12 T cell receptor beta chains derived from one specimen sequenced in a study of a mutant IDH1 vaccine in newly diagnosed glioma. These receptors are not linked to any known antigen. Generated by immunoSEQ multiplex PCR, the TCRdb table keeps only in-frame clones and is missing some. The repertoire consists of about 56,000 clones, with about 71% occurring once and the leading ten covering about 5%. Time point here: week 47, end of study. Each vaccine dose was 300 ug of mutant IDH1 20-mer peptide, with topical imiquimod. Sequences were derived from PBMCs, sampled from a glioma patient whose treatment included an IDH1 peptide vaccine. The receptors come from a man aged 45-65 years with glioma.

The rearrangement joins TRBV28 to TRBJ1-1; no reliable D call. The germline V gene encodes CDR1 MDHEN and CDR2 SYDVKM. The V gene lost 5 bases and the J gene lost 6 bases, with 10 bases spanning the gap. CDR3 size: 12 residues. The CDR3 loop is CASSLKLPEAFF. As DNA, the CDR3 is TGTGCCAGCAGTCTTAAGCTTCCTGAAGCTTTCTTT.

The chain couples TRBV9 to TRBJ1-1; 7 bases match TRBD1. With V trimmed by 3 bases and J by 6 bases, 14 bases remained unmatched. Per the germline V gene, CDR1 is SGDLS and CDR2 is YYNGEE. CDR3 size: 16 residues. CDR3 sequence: CASSGGTGAGLSEAFF. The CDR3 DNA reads TGTGCCAGCAGCGGCGGTACAGGGGCCGGTTTGTCTGAAGCTTTCTTT.

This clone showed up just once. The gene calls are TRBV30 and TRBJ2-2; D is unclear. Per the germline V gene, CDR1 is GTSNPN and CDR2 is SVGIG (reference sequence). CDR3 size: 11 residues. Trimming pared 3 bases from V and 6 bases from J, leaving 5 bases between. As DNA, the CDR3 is TGTGCCTGGAGCGTCGCCGGGGAGCTGTTTTTT. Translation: CAWSVAGELFF.

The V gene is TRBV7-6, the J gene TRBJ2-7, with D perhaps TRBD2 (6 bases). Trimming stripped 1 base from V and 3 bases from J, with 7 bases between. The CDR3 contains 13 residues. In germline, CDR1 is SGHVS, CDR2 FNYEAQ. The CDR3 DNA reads TGTGCCAGCAGCTTAGAGGAGGGCTACGAGCAGTACTTC. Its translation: CASSLEEGYEQYF.

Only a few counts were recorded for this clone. The CDR3 is CASLRGTNNEQFF. The CDR3 nucleotides read TGTGCCAGTTTGAGGGGGACTAACAATGAGCAGTTCTTC. This chain connects TRBV7-9 to TRBJ2-1; the D gene is possibly TRBD2 (7 bases). Germline values: CDR1 SEHNR, CDR2 FQNEAQ (reference sequence). There are 13 residues in the CDR3. The V gene lost 9 bases and the J gene lost 5 bases, with 14 bases spanning the gap.

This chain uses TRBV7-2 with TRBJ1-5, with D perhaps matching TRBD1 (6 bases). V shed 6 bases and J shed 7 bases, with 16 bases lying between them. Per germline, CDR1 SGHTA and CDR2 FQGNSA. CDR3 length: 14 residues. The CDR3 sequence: CASSMGGGKQPQHF. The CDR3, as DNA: TGTGCCAGCAGTATGGGAGGGGGAAAGCAGCCCCAGCATTTT.

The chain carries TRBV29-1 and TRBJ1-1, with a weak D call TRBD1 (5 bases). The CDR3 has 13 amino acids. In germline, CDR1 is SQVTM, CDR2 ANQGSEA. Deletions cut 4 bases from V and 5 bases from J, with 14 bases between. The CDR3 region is CSVGDARETEAFF. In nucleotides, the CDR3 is TGCAGCGTTGGGGACGCAAGGGAGACTGAAGCTTTCTTT.

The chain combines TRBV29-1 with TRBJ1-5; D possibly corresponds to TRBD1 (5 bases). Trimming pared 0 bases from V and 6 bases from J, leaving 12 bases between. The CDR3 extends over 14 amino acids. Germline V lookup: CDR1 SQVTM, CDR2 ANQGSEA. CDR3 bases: TGCAGCGTTGAAGAGGCAGGGATTGGTCAGCCCCAGCATTTT. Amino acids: CSVEEAGIGQPQHF.

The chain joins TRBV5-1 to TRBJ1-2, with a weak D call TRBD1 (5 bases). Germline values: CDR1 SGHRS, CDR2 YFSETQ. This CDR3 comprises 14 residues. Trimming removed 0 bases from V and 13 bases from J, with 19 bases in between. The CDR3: CASSLESGAGFFTF. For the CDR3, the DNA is TGCGCCAGCAGCTTGGAATCTGGGGCGGGCTTTTTCACCTTC.

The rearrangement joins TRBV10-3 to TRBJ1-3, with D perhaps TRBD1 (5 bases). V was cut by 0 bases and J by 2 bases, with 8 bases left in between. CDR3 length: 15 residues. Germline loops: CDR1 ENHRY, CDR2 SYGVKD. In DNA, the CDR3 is TGTGCCATCAGTGAGTCGAAAGGGGCTGGAAACACCATATATTTT. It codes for CAISESKGAGNTIYF.

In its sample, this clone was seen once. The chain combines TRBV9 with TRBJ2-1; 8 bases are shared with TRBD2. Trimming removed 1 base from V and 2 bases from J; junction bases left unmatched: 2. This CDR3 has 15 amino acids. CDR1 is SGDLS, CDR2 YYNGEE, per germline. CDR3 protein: CASSVSGGPYNEQFF. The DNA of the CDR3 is TGTGCCAGCAGCGTATCGGGGGGGCCCTACAATGAGCAGTTCTTC.

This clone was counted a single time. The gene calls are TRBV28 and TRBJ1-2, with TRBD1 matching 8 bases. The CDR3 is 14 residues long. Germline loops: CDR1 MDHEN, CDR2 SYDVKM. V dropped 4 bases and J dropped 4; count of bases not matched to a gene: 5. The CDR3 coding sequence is TGTGCCAGCAGTTCCTACAGGGGGACCTATGGCTACACCTTC. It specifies CASSSYRGTYGYTF.